This T cell receptor (beta chain) was identified in a study of T cell responses to AZD1222 COVID-19 vaccine. Overall study results and limits: Seropositive AZD1222 recipients at baseline numbered only 6 or 7.

The assay was immunoSEQ multiplex PCR, and TCRdb's table has in-frame clones only and misses some. The data hold 25,000 to 35,000 clones, with roughly 92% observed a single time. Trimming cost V 3 bases and J 8 bases; bases outside gene matches: 7. CDR3 length: 14 residues. Germline V CDR1 and CDR2: LNHDA, SQIVND (reference sequence). In the case of this clone: Its antigen is not known.

This material consisted of peripheral blood, taken on day 0 of AZD1222 vaccination. The chain combines TRBV19 with TRBJ2-1; 7 bases align to TRBD2. This sequence originates from an adult in good health. The CDR3 loop is CASSMRTSLYEQFF. The CDR3 coding sequence is TGTGCCAGTAGTATGAGGACTAGTTTGTATGAGCAGTTCTTC.